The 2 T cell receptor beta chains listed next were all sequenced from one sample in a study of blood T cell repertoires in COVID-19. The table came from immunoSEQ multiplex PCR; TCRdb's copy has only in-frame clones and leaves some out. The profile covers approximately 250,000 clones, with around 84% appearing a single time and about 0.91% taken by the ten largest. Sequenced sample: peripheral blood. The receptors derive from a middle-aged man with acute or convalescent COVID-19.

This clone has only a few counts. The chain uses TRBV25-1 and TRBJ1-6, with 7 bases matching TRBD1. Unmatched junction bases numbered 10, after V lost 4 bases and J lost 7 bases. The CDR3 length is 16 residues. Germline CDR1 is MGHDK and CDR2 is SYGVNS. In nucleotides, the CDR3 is TGTGCCAGCAGTGGACAGGGAGGCGTTCAAAATTCACCCCTCCACTTT. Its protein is CASSGQGGVQNSPLHF.

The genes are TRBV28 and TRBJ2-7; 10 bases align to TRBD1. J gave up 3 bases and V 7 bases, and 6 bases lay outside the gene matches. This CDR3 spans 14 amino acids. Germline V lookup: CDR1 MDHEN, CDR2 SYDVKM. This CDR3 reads CASNPTGGIYEQYF. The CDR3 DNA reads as TGTGCCAGCAATCCGACAGGGGGCATCTACGAGCAGTACTTC.